This TCR beta chain was identified during a study of OX40 agonist ivuxolimab in advanced cancers. Study-wide context: Earlier anti-PD-1, anti-PD-L1 or anti-CTLA-4 therapy was permitted; roughly 40% had received some.

Regarding the study as a whole: Those patients achieving a partial response at 0.1-3.0 mg/kg showed among the lowest clonal expansion. On average, CD8+ T cells had more expanded clones than CD4+.

Only one count was recorded for this clone. Its antigen remains unknown. This CDR3 has 14 residues. From germline, CDR1 is ENHRY and CDR2 SYGVKD. Trimming cost V 2 bases and J 3 bases, with 9 bases left between them. The protocol was immunoSEQ multiplex PCR, while the TCRdb copy is restricted to in-frame clones and leaves out a portion. The table includes more than 70,000 clones, over 75% detected once. This receptor was obtained from an adult with an advanced solid tumor such as melanoma, head and neck, liver or kidney cancer. This chain uses TRBV10-3 with TRBJ2-3, with a weak D call TRBD1 (7 bases). Material: CD4+ or CD8+ T cells sorted from blood, obtained in a trial of the OX40 agonist ivuxolimab. In nucleotides, the CDR3 is TGTGCCATCAGTGAGCCAGGGGGGACAGATACGCAGTATTTT. As protein: CAISEPGGTDTQYF.